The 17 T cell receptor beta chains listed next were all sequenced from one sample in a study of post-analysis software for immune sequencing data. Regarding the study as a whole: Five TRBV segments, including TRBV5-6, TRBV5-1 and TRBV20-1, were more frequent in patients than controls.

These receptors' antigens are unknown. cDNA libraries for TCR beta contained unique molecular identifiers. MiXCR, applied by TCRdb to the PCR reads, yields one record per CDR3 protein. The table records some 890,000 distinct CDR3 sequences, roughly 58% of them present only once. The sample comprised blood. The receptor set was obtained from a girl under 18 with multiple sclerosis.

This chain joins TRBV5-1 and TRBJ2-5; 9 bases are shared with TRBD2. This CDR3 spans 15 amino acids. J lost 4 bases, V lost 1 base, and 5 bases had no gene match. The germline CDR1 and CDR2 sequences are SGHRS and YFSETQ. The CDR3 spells CASSLRREGRETQYF. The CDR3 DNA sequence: TGCGCCAGCAGCTTGAGGCGGGAGGGCCGAGAGACCCAGTACTTC.

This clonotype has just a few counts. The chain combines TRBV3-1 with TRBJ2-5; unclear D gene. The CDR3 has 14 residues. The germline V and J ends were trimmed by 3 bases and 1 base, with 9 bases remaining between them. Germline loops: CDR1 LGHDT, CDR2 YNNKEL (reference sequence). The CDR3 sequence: CASSQKRIQETQYF. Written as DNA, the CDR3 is TGTGCCAGCAGCCAGAAGAGAATCCAAGAGACCCAGTACTTC.

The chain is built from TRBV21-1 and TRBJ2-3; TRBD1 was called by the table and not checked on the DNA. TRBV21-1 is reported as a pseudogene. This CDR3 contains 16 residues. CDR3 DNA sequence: TGTGCCAGCGGTCCTCCGGGACACACCCTCACAGATACGCAGTATTTT. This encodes CASGPPGHTLTDTQYF.

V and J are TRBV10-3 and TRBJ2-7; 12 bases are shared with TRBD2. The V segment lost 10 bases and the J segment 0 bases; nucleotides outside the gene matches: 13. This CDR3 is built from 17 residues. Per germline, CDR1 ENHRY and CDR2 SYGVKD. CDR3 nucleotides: TGTGCCACCCGAGGACTAGCGGGACCTCAGCCCTCCTACGAGCAGTACTTC. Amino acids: CATRGLAGPQPSYEQYF.

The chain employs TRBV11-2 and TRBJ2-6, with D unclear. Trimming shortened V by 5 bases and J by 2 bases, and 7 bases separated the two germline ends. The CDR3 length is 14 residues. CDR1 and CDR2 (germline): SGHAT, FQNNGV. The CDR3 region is CASSPLAGANVLTF. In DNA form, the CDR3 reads TGTGCCAGCAGCCCCCTGGCTGGGGCCAACGTCCTGACTTTC.

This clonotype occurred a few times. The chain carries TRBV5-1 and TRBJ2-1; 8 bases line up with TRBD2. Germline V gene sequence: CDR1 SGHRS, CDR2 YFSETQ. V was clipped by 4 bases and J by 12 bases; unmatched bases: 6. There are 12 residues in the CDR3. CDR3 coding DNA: TGCGCCAGCAGCCCGGGGGGGGTTCCGCAGTTCTTC. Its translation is CASSPGGVPQFF.

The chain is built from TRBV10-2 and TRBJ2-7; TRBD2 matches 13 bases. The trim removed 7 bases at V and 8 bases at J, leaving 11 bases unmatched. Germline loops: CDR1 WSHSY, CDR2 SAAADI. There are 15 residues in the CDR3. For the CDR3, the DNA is TGCGCCAGCAATAGACTAGCGGGAGGCCGAGTACAGCAGTACTTC. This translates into CASNRLAGGRVQQYF.

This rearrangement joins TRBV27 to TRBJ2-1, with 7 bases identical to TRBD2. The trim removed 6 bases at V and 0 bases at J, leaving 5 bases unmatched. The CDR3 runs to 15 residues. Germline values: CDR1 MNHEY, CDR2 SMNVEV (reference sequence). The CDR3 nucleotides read TGTGCCAGCAGGGGAGCGGGGAGCTCCTACAATGAGCAGTTCTTC. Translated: CASRGAGSSYNEQFF.

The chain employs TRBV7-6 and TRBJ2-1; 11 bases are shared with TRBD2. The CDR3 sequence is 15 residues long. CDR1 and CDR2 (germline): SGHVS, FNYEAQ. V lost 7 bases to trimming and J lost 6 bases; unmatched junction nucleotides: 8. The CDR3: CASTKTSGSTNEQFF. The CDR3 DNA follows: TGTGCCAGCACCAAAACTAGCGGGAGTACCAATGAGCAGTTCTTC.

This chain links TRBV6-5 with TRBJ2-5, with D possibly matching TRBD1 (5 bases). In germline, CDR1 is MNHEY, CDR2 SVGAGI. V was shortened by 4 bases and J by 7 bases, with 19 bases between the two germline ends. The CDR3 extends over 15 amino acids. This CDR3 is CASSFSQAHQGTQYF. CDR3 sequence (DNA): TGTGCCAGCAGTTTTTCCCAGGCGCACCAGGGGACCCAGTACTTC.

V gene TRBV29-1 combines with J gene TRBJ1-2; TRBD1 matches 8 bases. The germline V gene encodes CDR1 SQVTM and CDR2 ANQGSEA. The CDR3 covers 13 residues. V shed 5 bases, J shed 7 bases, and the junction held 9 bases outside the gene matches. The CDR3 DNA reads TGCAGCGTTTCTCCCGGACAGGGAGCTGGCTACACCTTC. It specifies CSVSPGQGAGYTF.

The CDR3 DNA is TGCGCCAGCAGCCAAGAACGAGGGTTGGGACGGATCTATGGCTACACCTTC. The encoded protein is CASSQERGLGRIYGYTF. The chain joins TRBV4-1 to TRBJ1-2; D might be TRBD1 (5 bases). Trimming took off 0 bases at V and 4 bases at J, with 18 bases between the two ends. Germline V gene lookup returns CDR1 MGHRA and CDR2 YSYEKL. The CDR3 runs to 17 residues.

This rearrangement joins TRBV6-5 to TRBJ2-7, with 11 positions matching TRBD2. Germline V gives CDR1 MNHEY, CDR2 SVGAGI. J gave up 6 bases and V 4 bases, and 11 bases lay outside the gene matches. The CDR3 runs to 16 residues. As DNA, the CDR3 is TGTGCCAGCAGTTCCGGGACTAGCGGAGGCCATTGCGAGCAGTACTTC. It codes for CASSSGTSGGHCEQYF.

The CDR3 DNA sequence: TGTGCCAGCAGCTTAGGTTGGTCAGAGACCCAGTACTTC. This gives the protein CASSLGWSETQYF. The chain couples TRBV7-2 to TRBJ2-5; D is ambiguous. The CDR3 consists of 13 residues. V was pared by 1 base and J by 4 bases, with 7 bases between. Germline assignment: CDR1 SGHTA and CDR2 FQGNSA.

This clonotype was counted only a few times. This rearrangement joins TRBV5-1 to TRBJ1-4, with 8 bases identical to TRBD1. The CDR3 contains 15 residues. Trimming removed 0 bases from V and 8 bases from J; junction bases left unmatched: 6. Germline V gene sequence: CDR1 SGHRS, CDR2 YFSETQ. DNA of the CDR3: TGCGCCAGCAGCTTGGGCCGGACAGGGCGAGAAAAACTGTTTTTT. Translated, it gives CASSLGRTGREKLFF.

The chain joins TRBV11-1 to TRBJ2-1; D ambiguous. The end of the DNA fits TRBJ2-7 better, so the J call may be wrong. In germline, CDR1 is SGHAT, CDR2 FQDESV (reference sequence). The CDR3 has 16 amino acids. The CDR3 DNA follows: TGTGCCAGCAGCTCGGTGGTAAGCAGCTCCTACAATGAGCAGTACTTC. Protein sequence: CASSSVVSSSYNEQYF.

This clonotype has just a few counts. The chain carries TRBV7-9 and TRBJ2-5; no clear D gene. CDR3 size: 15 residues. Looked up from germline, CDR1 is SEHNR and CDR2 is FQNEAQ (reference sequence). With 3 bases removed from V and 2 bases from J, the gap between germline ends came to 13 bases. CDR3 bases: TGTGCCAGCAGCTTGGCCGGATTGGGTCAAGAGACCCAGTACTTC. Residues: CASSLAGLGQETQYF.